This entry lists 6 T cell receptor beta chains sequenced from one sample in a study of T-cell reconstitution after alpha-beta-depleted transplantation in children. For TCRbeta, the library was prepared with unique molecular identifiers. TCRdb independently ran MiXCR on the PCR reads; one entry per CDR3 protein. The repertoire consists of 45,000 to 55,000 distinct CDR3 sequences, with about 5% occurring once and the leading ten covering about 33%. This specimen consisted of PBMCs, mostly from graft donor cells, obtained 60 days after TCRalphabeta/CD19-depleted stem cell transplant. The source is a female patient between 2 and 15 years old who had a stem cell transplant for aplastic anemia, so the T cells may come from the graft donor.

The sample holds many counts of this clonotype. The V gene is TRBV20-1, the J gene TRBJ1-1, with TRBD1 identical over 7 bases. The V gene end was trimmed by 0 bases and the J gene end by 0 bases; junction bases not matched to a gene: 4. This CDR3 spans 15 amino acids. Germline CDR1 DFQATT, CDR2 SNEGSKA (reference sequence). Here the CDR3 DNA reads TGCAGTGCTAGAGATCGACAGGGAGTGAACACTGAAGCTTTCTTT. Translated, it gives CSARDRQGVNTEAFF.

This clonotype was seen repeatedly, ten times or more. The chain is built from TRBV6-5 and TRBJ2-7, with 8 bases lining up with TRBD1. The CDR3 runs to 14 residues. CDR1 and CDR2 from the germline V gene are MNHEY and SVGAGI. After removal of 5 bases from V and 5 bases from J, the junction contained 8 bases not matched to a gene. The CDR3 region has the DNA TGTGCCAGCAGTCGCGGACAGGGTCGCAACGAGCAGTACTTC. This sequence encodes CASSRGQGRNEQYF.

The table lists this clonotype with many counts. The chain carries TRBV2 and TRBJ1-5; no clear D. The CDR3 is 14 amino acids. Germline V gene sequence: CDR1 SNHLY, CDR2 FYNNEI. V was shortened by 3 bases and J by 0 bases, with 6 bases between the two germline ends. The CDR3 region has the DNA TGTGCCAGCAGTGAGACTTATAGCAATCAGCCCCAGCATTTT. Residues: CASSETYSNQPQHF.

This clonotype was found many times. The J gene is TRBJ2-3, the V gene TRBV15; possibly TRBD1 or TRBD2 for D (5 bases each). CDR1 LNHNV and CDR2 YYDKDF come from the germline V gene (reference sequence). The V end lost 3 bases, the J end lost 7 bases, and 17 bases lay between the germline ends. The CDR3 length is 15 residues. CDR3: CATSSLNQGANTQYF. The CDR3, as DNA: TGTGCCACCAGCAGCCTAAATCAGGGAGCGAATACGCAGTATTTT.

This clonotype was recorded many times. The J gene is TRBJ2-7, the V gene TRBV24-1, with 7 bases aligning to TRBD2. V was clipped by 5 bases and J by 5 bases; unmatched bases: 5. This CDR3 is 13 amino acids long. Germline CDR1 reads KGHDR; CDR2 reads SFDVKD. CDR3 residues: CATSVGGSDEQYF. DNA of the CDR3: TGTGCCACCAGTGTGGGAGGGTCAGACGAGCAGTACTTC.

The chain couples TRBV2 to TRBJ2-6, with TRBD2 matching over 7 bases. V was clipped by 1 base and J by 8 bases; unmatched bases: 8. Germline assignment: CDR1 SNHLY and CDR2 FYNNEI. The CDR3 loop spans 16 amino acids. CDR3 region: CASSEGVGGLSNVLTF. In DNA form, the CDR3 reads TGTGCCAGCAGTGAAGGAGTCGGGGGACTATCCAACGTCCTGACTTTC. Supplemented by reference TRBV2 and TRBJ2-6, the full variable domain reads EPEVTQTPSHQVTQMGQEVILRCVPISNHLYFYWYRQILGQKVEFLVSFYNNEISEKSEIFDDQFSVERPDGSNFTLKIRSTKLEDSAMYFCASSEGVGGLSNVLTFGAGSRLTVL.